The entry that follows covers one T cell receptor (beta chain) sequence. Its antigen is as yet unknown. The CDR3 runs to 15 residues. This sample is drawn from a study of cytomegalovirus exposure and HLA in healthy donors. As for the study in general: For the approximately 360 genotyped donors, more than 65% fell within the Caucasian-associated ancestry cluster.

A multiplex PCR was run with 60 Vbeta primers and 13 Jbeta primers. TCRdb keeps only in-frame clones here, not all; method: immunoSEQ multiplex PCR. The repertoire holds 90,000 or so clones, with approximately 85% as singletons. Study-wide results and caveats: In vitro work confirmed that a few CMV-associated chains recognize CMV antigens. Later work found most CMV-associated TCR beta chains apparently HLA-restricted. Later analysis demonstrated an association between a missense DCLRE1C variant and TCR beta V- and J-gene trimming.

The rearrangement links TRBV21-1 to TRBJ2-7; whether TRBD1, the table's D call, matches the DNA was not checked. TRBV21-1 is reported as a pseudogene. The sequencing input was PBMCs. The clonotype comes from a man between 25 and 39 years old in good health and CMV-seropositive. The CDR3 region has the DNA TGTGCCAGCAGCCTAAGGGGCAGGGCCAACCACGAGCAGTACTTC. Its translation: CASSLRGRANHEQYF.